This T cell receptor (delta chain) was captured in a study of gamma-delta T cells after stem cell transplantation. By sample share, this clone is medium-sized. This clone may be a read error of a much larger clone one base away. TCRdb reanalyzed the RT-PCR reads using CATT. The table records fewer than 2,000 delta-chain clones, roughly 6.3% of them present only once. This TCR derives from a human donor. It is not recorded whose cells these are; they may come from a transplant donor. Input material: gamma-delta T cells.

The CDR3 region has the DNA TGTGCCTGTGACGGTCTAGGGGCTACCGATAAACTCATCTTT. It specifies CACDGLGATDKLIF. The V call is TRDV2, the J call TRDJ1; no definite D call. From germline, CDR1 is GEAIGNYY and CDR2 EKD. The CDR3 extends over 14 amino acids. V dropped 3 bases and J dropped 2 bases, with 12 bases sitting between them.